This T cell receptor beta chain emerged from a study of shared clonotypes between healthy human individuals. Points from the study as a whole: The genetic and exposure-history diversity represented was limited by few donors. Among donors, clonotype sharing was expected to be affected by sequencing depth.

Comments on this clone: No antigen is known for it.

CDR1 is SNHLY, CDR2 FYNNEI, per germline. This CDR3 has 15 residues. V was cut by 7 bases and J by 0 bases, with 13 bases left in between. Method: immunoSEQ multiplex PCR; TCRdb's copy keeps in-frame clones and lacks some. The sample carries approximately 500,000 clones, almost 97% recorded once. The chain couples TRBV2 to TRBJ2-1, with D possibly being TRBD2 (5 bases). Material: naive CD4+ T cells sorted from blood. The subset is: CD45RA+ positively selected. This receptor was obtained from a woman under 40 in good health. CDR3 sequence: CASTMAGYSYNEQFF. The CDR3 coding sequence is TGTGCCAGCACCATGGCGGGTTACTCCTACAATGAGCAGTTCTTC. Based on the CDR3 plus reference TRBV2 and TRBJ2-1, the full variable domain is EPEVTQTPSHQVTQMGQEVILRCVPISNHLYFYWYRQILGQKVEFLVSFYNNEISEKSEIFDDQFSVERPDGSNFTLKIRSTKLEDSAMYFCASTMAGYSYNEQFFGPGTRLTVL.